This T cell receptor beta chain comes out of a study of control samples from healthy donors and cancer patients. The CDR3 is 18 residues long. Per germline, CDR1 MNHEY and CDR2 SVGEGT. The V and J ends lost 6 bases and 0 bases, in that order; junction bases with no gene match: 6. Generated by immunoSEQ multiplex PCR, the TCRdb table keeps only in-frame clones and is missing some. The table includes 150,000 or so clones, almost 90% detected once. The clonotype comes from a man younger than 35 in good health. The specimen was blood. The chain recombines TRBV6-2 or TRBV6-3 with TRBJ2-4, with 15 bases lining up with TRBD2. CDR3 sequence (DNA): TGTGCCAGCAGCACCGGGACTAGCGGGGGGATAGCCAAAAACATTCAGTACTTC. It codes for CASSTGTSGGIAKNIQYF.